This T cell receptor beta chain was retrieved from a study of T cell responses to AZD1222 COVID-19 vaccine. Broader study findings: Clonal diversity was possibly underestimated, and the donors were mostly white British, with more females.

A word on this clone: Its antigen is not identified.

Assay: immunoSEQ multiplex PCR; the TCRdb copy retains only in-frame clones and omits some. The sample yields 95,000 to 100,000 clones, about nine tenths seen once. The receptor was derived from an adult in good health. Sequences were derived from peripheral blood, sampled on day 0 of AZD1222 vaccination.

The CDR3 protein is CASSQAGGGTEAFF. CDR3 in DNA: TGTGCCAGCAGTCAGGCGGGTGGGGGCACTGAAGCTTTCTTT. The gene calls are TRBV2 and TRBJ1-1; tentatively, D is TRBD1 (5 bases). The germline V gene encodes CDR1 SNHLY and CDR2 FYNNEI. V was shortened by 5 bases and J by 4 bases, with 14 bases between the two germline ends. The CDR3 extends over 14 amino acids.